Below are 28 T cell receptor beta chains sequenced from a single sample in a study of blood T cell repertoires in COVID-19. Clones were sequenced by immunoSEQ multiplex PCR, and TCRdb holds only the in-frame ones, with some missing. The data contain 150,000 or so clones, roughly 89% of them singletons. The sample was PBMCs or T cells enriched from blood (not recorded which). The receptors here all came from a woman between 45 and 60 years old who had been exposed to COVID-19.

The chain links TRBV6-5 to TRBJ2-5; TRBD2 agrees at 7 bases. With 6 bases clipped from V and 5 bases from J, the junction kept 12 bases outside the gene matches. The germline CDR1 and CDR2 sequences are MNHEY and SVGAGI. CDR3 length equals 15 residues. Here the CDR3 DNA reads TGTGCCAGCAGCCCCGGGGGGTGGCAGGGCGAGACCCAGTACTTC. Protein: CASSPGGWQGETQYF.

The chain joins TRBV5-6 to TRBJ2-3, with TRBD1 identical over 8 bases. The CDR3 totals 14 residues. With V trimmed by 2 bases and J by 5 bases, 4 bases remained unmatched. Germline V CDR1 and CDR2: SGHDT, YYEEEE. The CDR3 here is CASSLRTGKDTQYF. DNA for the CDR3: TGTGCCAGCAGCTTAAGGACAGGGAAAGATACGCAGTATTTT.

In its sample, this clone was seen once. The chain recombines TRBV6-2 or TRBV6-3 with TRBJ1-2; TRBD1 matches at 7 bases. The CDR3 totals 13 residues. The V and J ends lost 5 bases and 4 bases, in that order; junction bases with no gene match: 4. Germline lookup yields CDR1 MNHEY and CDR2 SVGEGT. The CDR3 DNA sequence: TGTGCCAGCAGTCCGAGGGGGCCCTATGGCTACACCTTC. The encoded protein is CASSPRGPYGYTF.

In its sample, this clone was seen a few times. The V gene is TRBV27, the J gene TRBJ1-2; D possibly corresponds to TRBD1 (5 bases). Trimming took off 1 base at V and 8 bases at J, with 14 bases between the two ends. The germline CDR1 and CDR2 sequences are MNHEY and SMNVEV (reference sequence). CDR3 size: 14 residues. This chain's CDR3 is CASSLWGETGGYTF. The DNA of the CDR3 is TGTGCCAGCAGTTTATGGGGGGAAACGGGAGGCTACACCTTC.

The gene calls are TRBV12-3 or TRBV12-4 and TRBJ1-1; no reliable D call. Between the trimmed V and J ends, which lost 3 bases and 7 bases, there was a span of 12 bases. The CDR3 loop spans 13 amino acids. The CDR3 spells CASSFMGEDEAFF. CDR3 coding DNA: TGTGCCAGCAGTTTTATGGGAGAGGATGAAGCTTTCTTT.

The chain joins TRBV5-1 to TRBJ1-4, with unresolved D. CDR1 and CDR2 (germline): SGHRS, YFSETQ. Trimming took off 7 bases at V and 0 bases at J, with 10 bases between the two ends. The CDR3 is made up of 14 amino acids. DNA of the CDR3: TGCGCCAGCGGTCGCGGTGCAACTAATGAAAAACTGTTTTTT. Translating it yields CASGRGATNEKLFF.

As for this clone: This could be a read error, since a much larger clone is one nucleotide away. The DNA of the CDR3 is TGTGCCAGCAGCCGGGAGAACACCGGGGAGCTGTTTTTT. Its protein is CASSRENTGELFF. V gene TRBV9 combines with J gene TRBJ2-2; D is perhaps TRBD2 (5 bases). V was trimmed by 4 bases and J by 1 base, leaving 5 bases between them. Looked up from germline, CDR1 is SGDLS and CDR2 is YYNGEE. This CDR3 region has 13 residues.

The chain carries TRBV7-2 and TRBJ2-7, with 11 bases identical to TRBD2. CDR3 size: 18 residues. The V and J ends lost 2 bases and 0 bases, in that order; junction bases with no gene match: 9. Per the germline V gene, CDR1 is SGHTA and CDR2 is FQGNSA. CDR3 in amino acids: CASSLPTGTSGLSYEQYF. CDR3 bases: TGTGCCAGCAGCTTACCCACCGGGACTAGCGGCCTCTCCTACGAGCAGTACTTC.

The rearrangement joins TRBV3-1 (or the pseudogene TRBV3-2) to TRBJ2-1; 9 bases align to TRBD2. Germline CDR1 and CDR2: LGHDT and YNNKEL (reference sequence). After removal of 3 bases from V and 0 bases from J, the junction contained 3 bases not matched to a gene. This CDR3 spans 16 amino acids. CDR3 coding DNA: TGTGCCAGCAGCCACACTAGCGGGTCCTCCTACAATGAGCAGTTCTTC. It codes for CASSHTSGSSYNEQFF.

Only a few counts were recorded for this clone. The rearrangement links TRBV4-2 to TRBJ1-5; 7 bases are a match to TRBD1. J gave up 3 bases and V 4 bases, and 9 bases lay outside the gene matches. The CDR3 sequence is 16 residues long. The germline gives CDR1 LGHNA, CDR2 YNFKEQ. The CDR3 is CASSPHRGPYNQPQHF. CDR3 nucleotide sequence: TGTGCCAGCAGCCCACATAGGGGGCCCTACAATCAGCCCCAGCATTTT.

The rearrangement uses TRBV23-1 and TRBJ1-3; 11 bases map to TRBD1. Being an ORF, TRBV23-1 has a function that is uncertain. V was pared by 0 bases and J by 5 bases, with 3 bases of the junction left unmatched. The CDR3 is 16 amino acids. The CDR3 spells CASSQSGTGGRNTIYF. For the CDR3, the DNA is TGCGCCAGCAGTCAATCGGGGACAGGGGGGAGAAACACCATATATTTT.

This chain's CDR3 is CAWKDREDTEAFF. The CDR3 nucleotides are TGTGCCTGGAAGGACAGGGAAGACACTGAAGCTTTCTTT. The V call is TRBV30, the J call TRBJ1-1, with 8 bases that match TRBD1. The CDR3 spans 13 residues. Unmatched junction bases numbered 4, after V lost 4 bases and J lost 3 bases. Germline V CDR1 and CDR2: GTSNPN, SVGIG (reference sequence).

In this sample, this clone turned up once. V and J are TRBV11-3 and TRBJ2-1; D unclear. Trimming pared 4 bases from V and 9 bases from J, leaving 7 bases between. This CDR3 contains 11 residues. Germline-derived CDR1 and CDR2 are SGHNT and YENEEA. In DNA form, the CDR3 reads TGTGCCAGCAGCTCCTCTACTGAGCAGTTCTTC. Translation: CASSSSTEQFF.

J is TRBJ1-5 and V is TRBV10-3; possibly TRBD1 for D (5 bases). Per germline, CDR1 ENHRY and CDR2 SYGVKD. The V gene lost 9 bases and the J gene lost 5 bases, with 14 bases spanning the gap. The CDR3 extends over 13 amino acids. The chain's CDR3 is CAMRGEGDQPQHF. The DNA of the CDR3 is TGTGCCATGCGGGGCGAGGGTGATCAGCCCCAGCATTTT.

The CDR3 loop reads CASRVTGKVTEAFF. In DNA form, the CDR3 reads TGTGCCAGCAGAGTTACAGGGAAAGTAACTGAAGCTTTCTTT. V and J are TRBV6-5 and TRBJ1-1; D might be TRBD1 (6 bases). This CDR3 is built from 14 residues. V gave up 6 bases and J gave up 5 bases, with 16 bases separating them. CDR1 and CDR2 (germline): MNHEY, SVGAGI.

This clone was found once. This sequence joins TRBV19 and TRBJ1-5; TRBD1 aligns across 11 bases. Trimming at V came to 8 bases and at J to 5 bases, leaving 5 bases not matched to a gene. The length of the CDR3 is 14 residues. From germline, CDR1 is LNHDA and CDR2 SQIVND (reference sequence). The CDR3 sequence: CASLRTGGYQPQHF. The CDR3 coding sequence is TGTGCCAGTCTCCGGACAGGGGGCTATCAGCCCCAGCATTTT.

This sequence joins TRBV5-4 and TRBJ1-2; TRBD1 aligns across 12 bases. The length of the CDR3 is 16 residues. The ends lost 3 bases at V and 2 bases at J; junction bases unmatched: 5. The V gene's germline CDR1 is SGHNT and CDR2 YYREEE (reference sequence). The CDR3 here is CASSYWDRGPNYGYTF. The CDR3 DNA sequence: TGTGCCAGCAGCTACTGGGACAGGGGGCCGAACTATGGCTACACCTTC. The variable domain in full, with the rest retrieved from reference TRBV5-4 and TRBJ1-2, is ETGVTQSPTHLIKTRGQQVTLRCSSQSGHNTVSWYQQALGQGPQFIFQYYREEENGRGNFPPRFSGLQFPNYSSELNVNALELDDSALYLCASSYWDRGPNYGYTFGSGTRLTVV.

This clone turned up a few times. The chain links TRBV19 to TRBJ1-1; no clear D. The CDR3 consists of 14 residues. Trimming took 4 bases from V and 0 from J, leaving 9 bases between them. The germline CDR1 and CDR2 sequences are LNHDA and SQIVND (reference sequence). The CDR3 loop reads CASSTAGMNTEAFF. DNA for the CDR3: TGTGCCAGTAGTACGGCGGGCATGAACACTGAAGCTTTCTTT.

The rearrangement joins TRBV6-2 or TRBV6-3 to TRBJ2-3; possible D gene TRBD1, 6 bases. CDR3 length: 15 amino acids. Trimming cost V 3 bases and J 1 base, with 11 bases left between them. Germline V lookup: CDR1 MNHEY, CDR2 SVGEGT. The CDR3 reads CASSYQDSGTDTQYF. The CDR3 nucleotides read TGTGCCAGCAGTTATCAGGACAGCGGCACAGATACGCAGTATTTT.

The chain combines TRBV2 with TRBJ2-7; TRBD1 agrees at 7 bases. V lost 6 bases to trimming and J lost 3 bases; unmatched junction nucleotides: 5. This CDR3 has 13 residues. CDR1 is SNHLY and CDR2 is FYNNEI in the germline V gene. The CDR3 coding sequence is TGTGCCAGCAGAACCGGGACAGACTACGAGCAGTACTTC. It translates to CASRTGTDYEQYF.

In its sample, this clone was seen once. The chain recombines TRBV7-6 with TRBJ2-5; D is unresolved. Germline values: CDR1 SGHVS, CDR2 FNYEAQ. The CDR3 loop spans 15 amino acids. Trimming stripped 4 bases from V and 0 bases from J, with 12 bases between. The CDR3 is CASSSLGSHQETQYF. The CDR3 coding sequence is TGTGCCAGCAGCTCACTCGGTAGCCACCAAGAGACCCAGTACTTC.

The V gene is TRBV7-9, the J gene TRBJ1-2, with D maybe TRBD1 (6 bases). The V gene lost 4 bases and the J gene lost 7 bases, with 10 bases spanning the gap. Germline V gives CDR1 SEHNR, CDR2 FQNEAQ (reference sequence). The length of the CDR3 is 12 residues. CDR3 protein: CASSSGVSGYTF. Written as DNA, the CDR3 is TGTGCCAGCAGCTCAGGGGTTTCTGGCTACACCTTC.

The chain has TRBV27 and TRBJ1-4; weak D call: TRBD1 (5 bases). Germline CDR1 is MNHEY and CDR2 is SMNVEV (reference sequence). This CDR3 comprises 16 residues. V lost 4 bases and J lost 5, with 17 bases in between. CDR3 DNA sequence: TGTGCCAGCAGTTCCCAAGGGTGGGGCGCAAATGAAAAACTGTTTTTT. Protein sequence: CASSSQGWGANEKLFF.

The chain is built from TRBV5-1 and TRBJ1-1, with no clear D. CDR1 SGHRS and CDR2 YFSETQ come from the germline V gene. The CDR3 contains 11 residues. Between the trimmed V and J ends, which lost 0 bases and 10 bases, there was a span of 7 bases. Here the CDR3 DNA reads TGCGCCAGCAGCTTGGGAGCGCTAGCTTTCTTT. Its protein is CASSLGALAFF.

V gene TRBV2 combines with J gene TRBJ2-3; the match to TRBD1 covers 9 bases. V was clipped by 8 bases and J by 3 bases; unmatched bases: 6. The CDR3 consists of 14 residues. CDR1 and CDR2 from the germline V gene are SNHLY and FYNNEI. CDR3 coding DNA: TGTGCCAGCGGGACAGGGACTGGAACAGATACGCAGTATTTT. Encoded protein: CASGTGTGTDTQYF.

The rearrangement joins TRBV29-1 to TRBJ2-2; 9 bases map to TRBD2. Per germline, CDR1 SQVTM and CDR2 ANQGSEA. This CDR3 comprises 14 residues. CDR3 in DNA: TGCAGTGGATCGGCGGGAGGGCCGAGCGGGGAGCTGTTTTTT. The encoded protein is CSGSAGGPSGELFF.

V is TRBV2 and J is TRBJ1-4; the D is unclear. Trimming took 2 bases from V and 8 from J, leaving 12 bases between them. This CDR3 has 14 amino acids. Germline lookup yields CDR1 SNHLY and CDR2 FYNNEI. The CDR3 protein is CASSETVRAEKLFF. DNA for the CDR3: TGTGCCAGCAGTGAAACGGTGCGAGCCGAAAAACTGTTTTTT.

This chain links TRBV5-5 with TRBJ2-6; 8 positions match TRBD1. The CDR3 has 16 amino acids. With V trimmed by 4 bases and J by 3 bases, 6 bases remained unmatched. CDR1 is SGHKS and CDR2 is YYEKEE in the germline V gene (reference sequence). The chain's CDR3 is CASSQFDRGGANVLTF. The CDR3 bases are TGTGCCAGCAGCCAATTCGACAGGGGTGGGGCCAACGTCCTGACTTTC.